The 27 T cell receptor beta chains in this list originate from one sample, sequenced in a study of blood T cells in healthy people across ages. Next came a second PCR, run for about 6 to 12 cycles, which used a sample-barcoded 5' primer along with a J-beta primer mix. One entry per CDR3 protein results from TCRdb running MiXCR on the 5' RACE reads. Of about 1.8 million distinct CDR3 sequences listed, less than 50% were seen once; the top ten hold around 2.1%. Source material: blood. These receptors came from a woman in her forties in good health.

This clonotype was detected a few times. The chain links TRBV15 to TRBJ2-3, with D hard to call. V dropped 6 bases and J dropped 2 bases, with 6 bases sitting between them. From germline, CDR1 is LNHNV and CDR2 YYDKDF (reference sequence). The CDR3 is 12 amino acids. As DNA, the CDR3 is TGTGCCACCAGAACAGCCACAGATACGCAGTATTTT. Its translation: CATRTATDTQYF.

The chain has TRBV20-1 and TRBJ1-2; 7 positions match TRBD1. The germline gives CDR1 DFQATT, CDR2 SNEGSKA (reference sequence). The CDR3 consists of 13 residues. Trimming took 3 bases from V and 8 from J; bases not matched to a gene: 9. The CDR3: CSARTRDREGYTF. CDR3 bases: TGCAGTGCTAGGACCCGGGACAGAGAAGGCTACACCTTC.

This chain uses TRBV6-5 with TRBJ1-5; 11 bases are shared with TRBD1. Per the germline V gene, CDR1 is MNHEY and CDR2 is SVGAGI. There are 14 residues in the CDR3. With V trimmed by 6 bases and J by 7 bases, 5 bases remained unmatched. The CDR3, as DNA: TGTGCCAGCAGAACCGGGACAGGGGGACAGCCCCAGCATTTT. This encodes CASRTGTGGQPQHF.

This clonotype was seen more than once but under ten times. The V gene is TRBV27, the J gene TRBJ2-1; D gene uncertain. Germline V gene sequence: CDR1 MNHEY, CDR2 SMNVEV (reference sequence). The V gene lost 4 bases and the J gene lost 3 bases, with 7 bases spanning the gap. CDR3 length: 13 amino acids. CDR3 in amino acids: CASSSRNYNEQFF. The CDR3 DNA is TGTGCCAGCAGTTCTCGGAACTACAATGAGCAGTTCTTC.

Comments on this clonotype: The junction departs from germline at one end; a sequencing error may be responsible. This chain uses TRBV6-6 with TRBJ1-2; D ambiguous. The CDR3 runs 15 residues. The V gene's germline CDR1 is MNHNY and CDR2 SVGAGI (reference sequence). CDR3 in amino acids: CASTPLALRNYDYTF. The CDR3 DNA follows: TGTGCCAGCACTCCCTTGGCTCTCCGTAACTATGACTACACCTTC.

The V call is TRBV27, the J call TRBJ1-2, with TRBD1 matching over 7 bases. Trimming removed 4 bases from V and 4 bases from J; junction bases left unmatched: 18. Germline values: CDR1 MNHEY, CDR2 SMNVEV (reference sequence). The CDR3 is 18 residues long. DNA for the CDR3: TGTGCCAGCAGTTCCAACAGGGGTTTGGGTCCGGCGGGCTATGGCTACACCTTC. This gives the protein CASSSNRGLGPAGYGYTF.

This clonotype was seen only once. V usage is TRBV6-6 and J usage is TRBJ1-2, with 9 bases matching TRBD1. The length of the CDR3 is 13 residues. Germline values: CDR1 MNHNY, CDR2 SVGAGI (reference sequence). V dropped 6 bases and J dropped 9; count of bases not matched to a gene: 8. CDR3 loop: CASRTGGLTSYTF. CDR3 bases: TGTGCCAGCAGAACAGGGGGCTTGACGAGCTACACCTTC.

The rearrangement joins TRBV2 to TRBJ1-2; TRBD1 is a possible D gene (6 bases). CDR1 and CDR2 (germline): SNHLY, FYNNEI. The CDR3 has 12 amino acids. V lost 5 bases and J 8 bases, leaving 12 bases between the germline ends. The CDR3: CASSPETGGYTF. CDR3 in DNA: TGTGCCAGCAGTCCCGAGACAGGCGGCTACACCTTC.

A few counts support this clonotype. The rearrangement uses TRBV6-2 or TRBV6-3 and TRBJ2-1; D may match TRBD1 or TRBD2 (5 bases each). The germline V and J ends were trimmed by 5 bases and 7 bases, with 15 bases remaining between them. CDR3 size: 14 residues. Looked up from germline, CDR1 is MNHEY and CDR2 is SVGEGT. CDR3 loop: CASSTGRVRNEQFF. CDR3 bases: TGTGCCAGCAGTACGGGACGGGTACGGAATGAGCAGTTCTTC.

The J gene is TRBJ2-7, the V gene TRBV29-1; 7 bases match TRBD1. The germline V gene encodes CDR1 SQVTM and CDR2 ANQGSEA. V was pared by 7 bases and J by 7 bases, with 13 bases of the junction left unmatched. The CDR3 consists of 13 residues. CDR3 bases: TGCAGCGCCCCCGGGACAGTATACAATGAGCAGTACTTC. As protein: CSAPGTVYNEQYF.

The genes are TRBV3-1 and TRBJ2-3; D ambiguous. The germline gives CDR1 LGHDT, CDR2 YNNKEL (reference sequence). Trimming removed 1 base from V and 5 bases from J, with 7 bases in between. The CDR3 is 13 residues long. CDR3 nucleotide sequence: TGTGCCAGCAGCCAAGGGGTTAGAGATACGCAGTATTTT. This encodes CASSQGVRDTQYF.

The chain has TRBV6-4 and TRBJ2-1; D uncertain. The CDR3 is 14 amino acids. With 4 bases removed from V and 0 bases from J, the gap between germline ends came to 7 bases. The germline V gene has CDR1 MRHNA and CDR2 SNTAGT. Written as DNA, the CDR3 is TGTGCCAGCAGTGTGGGGTTCTCCTACAATGAGCAGTTCTTC. Its translation is CASSVGFSYNEQFF.

In this sample, this clonotype turned up a few times. This chain's CDR3 is CASSLDNRVGDYEQYF. The CDR3 DNA reads TGTGCCAGCAGCTTAGACAACAGAGTCGGGGACTACGAGCAGTACTTC. The chain joins TRBV7-2 to TRBJ2-7; D may be TRBD2 (5 bases). CDR3 size: 16 residues. CDR1 SGHTA and CDR2 FQGNSA come from the germline V gene. V lost 1 base and J lost 3, with 16 bases in between.

This clonotype appeared a few times. The genes are TRBV20-1 and TRBJ2-7; no clear D gene. Per the germline V gene, CDR1 is DFQATT and CDR2 is SNEGSKA (reference sequence). The CDR3 length is 13 residues. Deletions cut 1 base from V and 5 bases from J, with 12 bases between. The CDR3 sequence is CSARVRWNHEQYF. The DNA for the CDR3 is TGCAGTGCTAGAGTTCGTTGGAACCACGAGCAGTACTTC.

In this sample, this clonotype turned up a few times. V is TRBV4-3 and J is TRBJ2-1; 11 bases match TRBD2. Germline values: CDR1 LGHNA, CDR2 YSLEER. The CDR3 is made up of 15 amino acids. Trimming cost V 3 bases and J 6 bases; bases outside gene matches: 4. CDR3 loop: CASSQFSGGANEQFF. The DNA of the CDR3 is TGCGCCAGCAGCCAGTTTAGCGGGGGGGCCAATGAGCAGTTCTTC.

This clonotype was picked up a small number of times. This chain connects TRBV12-3 or TRBV12-4 to TRBJ1-2; D is possibly TRBD1 (5 bases). Trimming took 3 bases from V and 4 from J, leaving 9 bases between them. The CDR3 is 13 amino acids. DNA of the CDR3: TGTGCCAGCAGTTTCCGGGGGTTCTATGGCTACACCTTC. Translated: CASSFRGFYGYTF.

The chain joins TRBV7-2 to TRBJ2-4; 9 nucleotides agree with TRBD2. The DNA matches TRBJ2-7 better at its end, which makes the J call doubtful. This CDR3 is 16 amino acids long. CDR1 is SGHTA, CDR2 FQGNSA, per germline. CDR3 loop: CASSLSGGGGAYEQYF. The CDR3 DNA follows: TGTGCCAGCAGCCTTTCGGGGGGCGGGGGGGCTTACGAGCAGTACTTC.

The rearrangement links TRBV24-1 to TRBJ2-1; 10 nucleotides match TRBD2. Germline CDR1 is KGHDR and CDR2 is SFDVKD. V was pared by 2 bases and J by 5 bases, with 5 bases of the junction left unmatched. CDR3 length: 16 amino acids. The CDR3: CATSDYPAGGNNEQFF. CDR3 in DNA: TGTGCCACCAGTGATTACCCAGCGGGGGGGAACAATGAGCAGTTCTTC.

This clonotype was detected ten times or more. The rearrangement links TRBV29-1 to TRBJ2-7; TRBD2 aligns across 11 bases. The germline CDR1 and CDR2 sequences are SQVTM and ANQGSEA. The V and J ends lost 7 bases and 4 bases, in that order; junction bases with no gene match: 3. The CDR3 loop spans 12 amino acids. CDR3 nucleotide sequence: TGCAGCGCCGGGACTAGCGGTTACGAGCAGTACTTC. It is translated as CSAGTSGYEQYF.

Of note for this clonotype: One junction end disagrees with the germline gene, perhaps due to a read error. J is TRBJ1-2 and V is TRBV6-1; D might be TRBD1 (6 bases). Germline V gene lookup returns CDR1 MNHNS and CDR2 SASEGT. The CDR3 has 13 residues. The CDR3 spells CASSEYRDYGHTF. Written as DNA, the CDR3 is TGTGCCAGCAGTGAATACAGGGACTATGGCCACACCTTC.

CDR3 bases: TGTGCCAGCGGGATGAGTGGGGGGACCTACAATGAGCAGTTCTTC. Encoded protein: CASGMSGGTYNEQFF. This rearrangement joins TRBV9 to TRBJ2-1; D may be TRBD2 (6 bases). CDR3 size: 15 residues. The ends were cut back, 7 bases at V and 2 bases at J, with 16 bases in the middle. Germline CDR1 is SGDLS and CDR2 is YYNGEE. The variable domain in full, completed from reference TRBV9 and TRBJ2-1, reads DSGVTQTPKHLITATGQRVTLRCSPRSGDLSVYWYQQSLDQGLQFLIQYYNGEERAKGNILERFSAQQFPDLHSELNLSSLELGDSALYFCASGMSGGTYNEQFFGPGTRLTVL.

The chain is built from TRBV14 and TRBJ2-4; 7 bases line up with TRBD1. The V and J ends lost 5 bases and 1 base, in that order; junction bases with no gene match: 8. CDR3 length: 16 amino acids. Germline V gene lookup returns CDR1 SGHDN and CDR2 FVKESK. The CDR3 nucleotides read TGTGCCAGCAGCAAAGGGACAGCCCGGGCCAAAAACATTCAGTACTTC. It codes for CASSKGTARAKNIQYF.

The genes are TRBV4-3 and TRBJ2-1; D remains unclear. Germline loops: CDR1 LGHNA, CDR2 YSLEER. V lost 0 bases to trimming and J lost 3 bases, with 9 bases between them. The CDR3 totals 15 residues. Written as DNA, the CDR3 is TGCGCCAGCAGCCAAGATGAGTCGAACTACAATGAGCAGTTCTTC. This encodes CASSQDESNYNEQFF.

The chain carries TRBV11-2 and TRBJ2-3; 10 nucleotides match TRBD2. V gave up 7 bases and J gave up 2 bases; unmatched junction bases: 12. There are 17 residues in the CDR3. Germline CDR1 is SGHAT and CDR2 is FQNNGV. The CDR3 here is CASIKRKRGGHTDTQYF. The CDR3 nucleotides read TGTGCCAGCATAAAAAGAAAGCGGGGGGGCCACACAGATACGCAGTATTTT.

This clonotype was observed a few times. The chain has TRBV25-1 and TRBJ1-6; no reliable D call. Germline lookup yields CDR1 MGHDK and CDR2 SYGVNS. There are 14 residues in the CDR3. Trimming took off 4 bases at V and 7 bases at J, with 11 bases between the two ends. CDR3 DNA sequence: TGTGCCAGCAGTGCAACGGCCTGGAATTCACCCCTCCACTTT. It encodes CASSATAWNSPLHF.

The V gene is TRBV11-3, the J gene TRBJ2-1, with D unclear. This CDR3 has 12 amino acids. Between the trimmed V and J ends, which lost 3 bases and 9 bases, there was a span of 9 bases. CDR1 and CDR2 (germline): SGHNT, YENEEA. The CDR3 coding sequence is TGTGCCAGCAGCTTCTGGGGTGCTGAGCAGTTCTTC. Translation gives CASSFWGAEQFF.

V usage is TRBV5-4 and J usage is TRBJ2-5; no firm D call. Trimming pared 4 bases from V and 1 base from J, leaving 11 bases between. There are 14 residues in the CDR3. Germline V lookup: CDR1 SGHNT, CDR2 YYREEE (reference sequence). In nucleotides, the CDR3 is TGTGCCAGCAGCGTGAGGCAAGCCCAAGAGACCCAGTACTTC. The encoded protein is CASSVRQAQETQYF.